The present T cell receptor (beta chain) was sequenced within a study of PD-1 blockade in classical Hodgkin lymphoma. With no exception, relapse followed autologous stem cell transplantation in all patients, and brentuximab vedotin exposure varied. The CD4+ T cells used were purified from thawed PBMCs through magnetic negative selection. TCRdb's table, derived via immunoSEQ multiplex PCR, lists solely in-frame clones and lacks some. The table includes some 7,500 clones, roughly 79% detected once. The CDR3 covers 15 residues. V was shortened by 9 bases and J by 0 bases, with 18 bases between the two germline ends. The germline V gene encodes CDR1 MNHEY and CDR2 SMNVEV (reference sequence).

The source is a human donor with classical Hodgkin lymphoma. The V gene is TRBV27, the J gene TRBJ2-7; TRBD1 is a possible D gene (6 bases). The sample was CD4+ T cells from blood, taken at baseline. The CDR3, as DNA: TGTGCCAGTCATCAACAGGGAAAATTCTCCTACGAGCAGTACTTC. Its protein product is CASHQQGKFSYEQYF.